These T cell receptor beta chains were read from a single sample in a study of blood T cell repertoires in COVID-19. Assay: immunoSEQ multiplex PCR; the TCRdb copy retains only in-frame clones and omits some. The data contain roughly 200,000 clones, approximately 90% of them singletons. Material for sequencing was peripheral blood. These receptors came from a man at least 80 years old with acute or convalescent COVID-19. Both conserved end residues are part of each CDR3. The D gene is left open where the match is weak. A row's size may be missing; if present it is once, few, many or a size class.

V	size	D	J	CDR3	DNA
TRBV9	.	TRBD2	TRBJ2-3	CASSVELAGGGATDTQYF	TGTGCCAGCAGCGTAGAACTAGCGGGAGGAGGGGCCACAGATACGCAGTATTTT
TRBV18	.	TRBD2	TRBJ2-7	CASSPPGTSGTYEQYF	TGTGCCAGCTCACCACCTGGGACTAGCGGGACCTACGAGCAGTACTTC
TRBV7-9	.	.	TRBJ2-2	CASSLTRGNTGELFF	TGTGCCAGCAGCTTAACGCGGGGGAACACCGGGGAGCTGTTTTTT
TRBV6-1	.	.	TRBJ2-1	CASSEATGTYNEQFF	TGTGCCAGCAGTGAAGCGACGGGAACCTACAATGAGCAGTTCTTC
TRBV25-1	.	.	TRBJ1-1	CASSSPGNSEAFF	TGTGCCAGCAGTTCGCCAGGGAATTCTGAAGCTTTCTTT
TRBV7-3	.	.	TRBJ1-1	CASSPSGNTEAFF	TGTGCCAGCAGTCCCTCGGGGAACACTGAAGCTTTCTTT
TRBV7-2	.	.	TRBJ2-3	CASSLSGILRPDTQYF	TGTGCCAGCAGCTTATCGGGTATCCTGCGGCCAGATACGCAGTATTTT
TRBV4-2	once	TRBD1	TRBJ2-5	CASSPGGNRGQETQYF	TGTGCCAGCAGCCCGGGCGGCAACAGGGGCCAAGAGACCCAGTACTTC
TRBV5-6	.	.	TRBJ1-1	CASSPPGDF	TGTGCCAGCAGCCCACCCGGAGACTTT
TRBV4-3	once	.	TRBJ2-1	CASSPRVLARDLLNEQFF	TGCGCCAGCAGCCCCCGCGTCCTAGCGAGAGATCTTTTGAATGAGCAGTTCTTC
TRBV3-1/TRBV3-2	.	.	TRBJ1-1	CASSPGQVGAFF	TGTGCCAGCAGTCCAGGTCAAGTGGGAGCTTTCTTT
TRBV5-1	.	TRBD2	TRBJ2-1	CASTLTSGINNEQFF	TGCGCCAGCACATTGACTAGCGGGATTAACAATGAGCAGTTCTTC
TRBV6-6	.	TRBD2	TRBJ2-1	CASKSSGSRNEQFF	TGTGCCAGCAAATCTAGCGGGAGTAGAAATGAGCAGTTCTTC
TRBV27	.	.	TRBJ2-7	CASRTGTAIEQYF	TGTGCCAGCAGAACCGGGACTGCCATCGAGCAGTACTTC
TRBV11-2	once	.	TRBJ2-1	CASSLREGAGVNEQFF	TGTGCCAGCAGCTTGAGGGAGGGCGCAGGGGTGAATGAGCAGTTCTTC
TRBV24-1	.	TRBD2	TRBJ2-1	CATSDRAGGAYNEQFF	TGTGCCACCAGTGACCGCGCGGGAGGGGCCTACAATGAGCAGTTCTTC
TRBV7-8	.	.	TRBJ2-5	CASKFGDLPSGTQYF	TGTGCCAGCAAATTCGGGGATTTGCCCTCTGGGACCCAGTACTTC
TRBV7-2	.	.	TRBJ2-5	CASSPQARGKRRRETQYF	TGTGCCAGCAGCCCCCAAGCCAGGGGTAAGAGGCGGAGGGAGACCCAGTACTTC
TRBV11-2	.	.	TRBJ2-7	CASSLAPDSRLTYEQYF	TGTGCCAGCAGCTTAGCCCCGGACAGCCGGCTTACCTACGAGCAGTACTTC
TRBV4-3	medium-sized	.	TRBJ1-2	CASSQTSTAGYTF	TGCGCCAGCAGCCAGACATCGACGGCGGGCTACACCTTC
TRBV7-3	.	.	TRBJ1-3	CASSLNRGNTIYF	TGTGCCAGCAGCTTAAACAGGGGAAACACCATATATTTT
TRBV4-3	.	.	TRBJ2-2	CASSQDYQDRGGELFF	TGCGCCAGCAGCCAAGATTATCAGGATCGGGGCGGGGAGCTGTTTTTT
TRBV2	.	.	TRBJ2-7	CANLMSESGEQYF	TGTGCCAACCTAATGTCTGAATCGGGCGAGCAGTACTTC
TRBV7-9	.	TRBD1	TRBJ2-7	CASSLGTGAFEQYF	TGTGCCAGCAGCTTAGGGACAGGGGCCTTCGAGCAGTACTTC
TRBV3-1/TRBV3-2	.	.	TRBJ2-1	CASSQVGGFSGNEQFF	TGTGCCAGCAGCCAAGTAGGCGGTTTCAGTGGGAATGAGCAGTTCTTC
TRBV3-1/TRBV3-2	.	TRBD2	TRBJ2-1	CASSQGTSGTNEQFF	TGTGCCAGCAGCCAAGGGACTAGCGGGACTAATGAGCAGTTCTTC
TRBV11-2	.	.	TRBJ2-1	CASRVISFNEQFF	TGTGCCAGCAGAGTGATTAGTTTCAATGAGCAGTTCTTC
TRBV13	.	TRBD1	TRBJ1-2	CASSSGQGARVGYTF	TGTGCCAGCAGCTCGGGACAGGGGGCTAGAGTTGGCTACACCTTC
TRBV30	.	.	TRBJ2-2	CAWSVLVTGELFF	TGTGCCTGGAGTGTACTGGTTACCGGGGAGCTGTTTTTT
TRBV28	.	TRBD2	TRBJ2-7	CASNLAGASYEQYF	TGTGCCAGCAACCTAGCGGGGGCCTCCTACGAGCAGTACTTC
TRBV5-1	.	.	TRBJ2-3	CASSFLEDTQYF	TGCGCCAGCAGCTTTCTGGAGGATACGCAGTATTTT
TRBV2	.	TRBD2	TRBJ2-1	CASRLAGGFDEQFF	TGTGCCAGCAGACTAGCGGGAGGGTTTGATGAGCAGTTCTTC
TRBV20-1	.	.	TRBJ1-5	CSASHGINQPQHF	TGCAGTGCTAGTCACGGGATCAATCAGCCCCAGCATTTT
TRBV9	.	.	TRBJ2-7	CASTPGSSTYEQYF	TGTGCCAGCACTCCAGGGTCCTCTACCTACGAGCAGTACTTC
TRBV5-1	.	.	TRBJ1-1	CASSVSPNTEAFF	TGCGCCAGCAGCGTCTCCCCGAACACTGAAGCTTTCTTT
TRBV27	.	TRBD1	TRBJ2-1	CASSATSGGSYNEQFF	TGTGCCAGCAGTGCTACCTCAGGGGGCTCCTACAATGAGCAGTTCTTC
TRBV19	.	.	TRBJ2-1	CASSIFGSGYNEQFF	TGTGCCAGTAGTATCTTCGGCTCCGGGTACAATGAGCAGTTCTTC
TRBV12-3/TRBV12-4	.	TRBD1	TRBJ1-6	CASRGTGVSPLHF	TGTGCCAGCAGGGGGACAGGGGTCTCACCCCTCCACTTT
TRBV29-1	.	TRBD1	TRBJ1-2	CSVEQGQGKGYTF	TGCAGCGTTGAACAGGGACAGGGGAAAGGCTACACCTTC
TRBV2	.	TRBD1	TRBJ1-2	CASSGQGYYGYTF	TGTGCCAGCAGTGGACAGGGATACTATGGCTACACCTTC
TRBV18	.	TRBD1	TRBJ2-1	CASSPVGTGFKNEQFF	TGTGCCAGCTCACCCGTCGGGACAGGGTTTAAGAATGAGCAGTTCTTC
TRBV5-5	.	.	TRBJ1-5	CASSLEERNQPQHF	TGTGCCAGCAGCTTGGAGGAGCGCAATCAGCCCCAGCATTTT
TRBV7-9	.	.	TRBJ1-6	CASTADGRGSLLHF	TGTGCCAGCACCGCTGACGGCCGGGGGTCACTCCTCCACTTT